Listed below are T cell receptor beta chains from one sample, sequenced in a study of T cells in Graves' hyperthyroidism and ophthalmopathy. TCRdb redid the calling of the multiplex PCR reads with MiXCR, one entry per CDR3 protein. Among around 720,000 distinct CDR3 sequences listed, approximately 40% were seen once. What was sequenced was blood. These receptors all stem from a woman in her forties with Graves' hyperthyroidism. CDR3s include the opening cysteine and the closing phenylalanine or tryptophan. A D gene is named only where the DNA matches it firmly. Size tells how often a clone was seen (once, few, many) or the class of an expanded clone, and some rows leave it out.

>TRBD2|NA|TRBV7-9|TRBJ2-1
TGTGCCAGCAGCTTAACGGGCGGGAGGGACAATGAGCAGTTCTTC
CASSLTGGRDNEQFF
>NA|many|TRBV19|TRBJ2-6
TGTGCCAGTAGTATGACAGCGCCCCTGACCTACTCTGGGGCCAACGTCCTGACTTTC
CASSMTAPLTYSGANVLTF
>NA|many|TRBV15|TRBJ1-1
TGTGCCACCAGCAGAGCCGGGGGGAACACTGAAGCTTTCTTT
CATSRAGGNTEAFF
>TRBD1|many|TRBV25-1|TRBJ1-4
TGTGCCAGCAGTGGGGGACAGGGTAATGAAAAACTGTTTTTT
CASSGGQGNEKLFF
>NA|NA|TRBV20-1|TRBJ2-2
TGCAGTGCTAGAGATCTTAGGGCCGGGGAGCTGTTTTTT
CSARDLRAGELFF
>NA|NA|TRBV6-1|TRBJ1-3
TGTGCCAGCAGAGGGACAAGCTCTGGAAACACCATATATTTT
CASRGTSSGNTIYF
>TRBD1|NA|TRBV6-1|TRBJ1-5
TGTGCCAGCAGCGGACAGGGAGGGGTGAGCAATCAGCCCCAGCATTTT
CASSGQGGVSNQPQHF
>NA|many|TRBV19|TRBJ1-3
TGTGCCAGTAGTAGGGGGAGCTCTGGAAACACCATATATTTT
CASSRGSSGNTIYF
>TRBD1|many|TRBV29-1|TRBJ1-1
TGCAGCGCCGCCGGGACAGTGGGCACTGAAGCTTTCTTT
CSAAGTVGTEAFF
>NA|many|TRBV20-1|TRBJ1-1
TGCAGTGCTCAGAGCACTGAAGCTTTCTTT
CSAQSTEAFF
>TRBD1|many|TRBV7-2|TRBJ2-7
TGTGCCAGCAGGGAATCGACAGGGAATTACGAGCAGTACTTC
CASRESTGNYEQYF
>TRBD1|few|TRBV5-1|TRBJ2-7
TGCGCCAGCAGTCCCGGGACAGGGCACTACGAGCAGTACTTC
CASSPGTGHYEQYF
>NA|many|TRBV6-1|TRBJ2-7
TGTGCCAGCAGTGACCGGGACGGCTACGAGCAGTACTTC
CASSDRDGYEQYF
>NA|many|TRBV15|TRBJ2-6
TGTGCCACCAGCAGAGGTAGCGGCAGGCTGGCTGGGGCCAACGTCCTGACTTTC
CATSRGSGRLAGANVLTF
>NA|NA|TRBV7-3|TRBJ2-5
TGTGCCAGCAGCTTCCGACGTGGGGAGGAGGGCGAGACCCAGTACTTC
CASSFRRGEEGETQYF
>TRBD2|NA|TRBV20-1|TRBJ2-5
TGCAGTGCCGGTGGGCGGGGGGGTTTCGAGGAGACCCAGTACTTC
CSAGGRGGFEETQYF
>NA|NA|TRBV20-1|TRBJ1-2
TGCAGTGCATGGACAGACTATGGCTACACCTTC
CSAWTDYGYTF
>TRBD1|many|TRBV20-1|TRBJ1-2
TGCAGACCAGAACAGGGGAACAACTATGGCTACACCTTC
CRPEQGNNYGYTF
>TRBD1|few|TRBV12-5|TRBJ1-2
TGTGCTAGTGGTTTGGCTGGGACAGGGCATAACTATGGCTACACCTTC
CASGLAGTGHNYGYTF
>NA|many|TRBV20-1|TRBJ2-5
TGCAGTGCTAGGTCCCAAGGGTCCCAAGAGACCCAGTACTTC
CSARSQGSQETQYF
>TRBD1|few|TRBV9|TRBJ2-2
TGTGCCAGCAGCTCCCCAACAGGGGGCCGGGACGGGGAGCTGTTTTTT
CASSSPTGGRDGELFF
>NA|many|TRBV5-6|TRBJ1-5
TGTGCCAGCAGCTTGCGGGGTACAGGGTATCAGCCCCAGCATTTT
CASSLRGTGYQPQHF
>NA|once|TRBV7-2|TRBJ2-7
TGTGCCAGCAGCCTACGGGCCAGGAACTACGAGCAGTACTTC
CASSLRARNYEQYF
>TRBD1|many|TRBV24-1|TRBJ1-1
TGTGCCACCAGTGACTACAGGGGGCCTTACACTGAAGCTTTCTTT
CATSDYRGPYTEAFF
>NA|NA|TRBV10-3|TRBJ2-1
TGTGCCATCAGCAGGGCCAGCTCCTACAATGAGCAGTTCTTC
CAISRASSYNEQFF
>NA|NA|TRBV11-2|TRBJ1-1
TGTGCCAGCAGCTTAAGTAGGGTAGGCGGCACTGAAGCTTTCTTT
CASSLSRVGGTEAFF
>TRBD1|many|TRBV10-3|TRBJ1-1
TGTGCCATCTCTGCTGGGACAGGGAACACTGAAGCTTTCTTT
CAISAGTGNTEAFF
>TRBD2|NA|TRBV10-1|TRBJ2-7
TGCGCCAGCAGTGAGACTAGCGGGATGGAGAAGGGAAGCGGGGGGTACGAGCAGTACTTC
CASSETSGMEKGSGGYEQYF
>NA|many|TRBV7-2|TRBJ2-5
TGTGCCAGCAGCTTAACCCGAGAGACCCAGTACTTC
CASSLTRETQYF
>TRBD1|many|TRBV7-7|TRBJ2-2
TGTGCTAGCAGCCCTTCAGGGGGCAACACCGGGGAGCTGTTTTTT
CASSPSGGNTGELFF
>TRBD1|NA|TRBV10-3|TRBJ2-2
TGTGCCATCAGTGAGTACCCGGACAGGGACGGGGAGCTGTTTTTT
CAISEYPDRDGELFF
>TRBD1|few|TRBV10-3|TRBJ2-7
TGTGCCATCAACCAAGGACAGGGATACTACGAGCAGTACTTC
CAINQGQGYYEQYF
>NA|once|TRBV15|TRBJ1-5
TGTGCCACCAGCAGTGAAGCGTATGACTGGCCCCAGCATTTT
CATSSEAYDWPQHF
>NA|many|TRBV7-9|TRBJ1-4
TGTGCCAGCAGCTTAGTAGGGCTTAATGAAAAACTGTTTTTT
CASSLVGLNEKLFF
>TRBD2|many|TRBV10-3|TRBJ2-5
TGTGCCATCAGGGGGACTACCCAAGAGACCCAGTACTTC
CAIRGTTQETQYF
>NA|NA|TRBV10-3|TRBJ1-1
TGTGCCTTCCGTGGACGGATTAACACTGAAGCTTTCTTT
CAFRGRINTEAFF
>NA|once|TRBV19|TRBJ1-2
TGTGCCAGTAGTATATTGGGATCTCCCTATGGCTACACCTTC
CASSILGSPYGYTF
>TRBD1|many|TRBV14|TRBJ1-1
TGTGCCAGCAGCCTAGCAAGAAGACAGGGGGCTGAAGCTTTCTTT
CASSLARRQGAEAFF
>NA|NA|TRBV7-3|TRBJ1-1
TGTGCTAGTTACGGTGGGGGCGGAAACACTGAAGCTTTCTTT
CASYGGGGNTEAFF
>TRBD1|many|TRBV10-3|TRBJ1-6
TGTGCCATCAGTCGACAGGGTAGCTCCTATAATTCACCCCTCCACTTT
CAISRQGSSYNSPLHF
>NA|few|TRBV7-2|TRBJ2-2
TGTGCCAGCAGCTTAGGGGGGGTACACACCGGGGAGCTGTTTTTT
CASSLGGVHTGELFF
>NA|once|TRBV7-3|TRBJ2-7
TGTGCCAGCAGCTTAACCCGACAGGACGAGCAGTACTTC
CASSLTRQDEQYF